A selection of T cell receptor beta chains follows, all from one sample in a study of blood T cell repertoires in COVID-19. Measured with immunoSEQ multiplex PCR; TCRdb has only the in-frame clones, and not every one. Of nearly 25,000 clones listed, 92% are singletons. The sequenced sample was peripheral blood. The receptors come from a man in his 70s with active COVID-19. The CDR3 runs from the conserved cysteine through the conserved F or W. The order of the fields is J gene, V gene, CDR3 length, clone size, CDR3 protein. Rows may omit the clone size; those that give it use once, few, many or a size class.

J gene: TRBJ2-7; V gene: TRBV30; CDR3 length: 13; clone size: NA; CDR3 protein: CAWSSRDSYEQYF
J gene: TRBJ2-7; V gene: TRBV6-2/TRBV6-3; CDR3 length: 16; clone size: NA; CDR3 protein: CASSRHRGQGIDEQYF
J gene: TRBJ2-3; V gene: TRBV7-2; CDR3 length: 18; clone size: NA; CDR3 protein: CASSTSSGTATPTDTQYF
J gene: TRBJ2-2; V gene: TRBV7-6; CDR3 length: 17; clone size: once; CDR3 protein: CASSLLTAGGNTGELFF
J gene: TRBJ1-2; V gene: TRBV4-2; CDR3 length: 14; clone size: NA; CDR3 protein: CASSQSWDREGYTF
J gene: TRBJ1-2; V gene: TRBV6-5; CDR3 length: 13; clone size: NA; CDR3 protein: CASSWDRVQGYTF
J gene: TRBJ2-1; V gene: TRBV9; CDR3 length: 21; clone size: NA; CDR3 protein: CASSFHRGLAGADPSYNEQFF
J gene: TRBJ2-7; V gene: TRBV11-3; CDR3 length: 16; clone size: NA; CDR3 protein: CASSPGTGEGTYEQYF
J gene: TRBJ2-5; V gene: TRBV11-3; CDR3 length: 14; clone size: NA; CDR3 protein: CASSLGGPQETQYF
J gene: TRBJ2-1; V gene: TRBV5-4; CDR3 length: 13; clone size: NA; CDR3 protein: CASQLYSYNEQFF
J gene: TRBJ2-1; V gene: TRBV25-1; CDR3 length: 14; clone size: NA; CDR3 protein: CASSGSGGYNEQFF
J gene: TRBJ1-2; V gene: TRBV11-2; CDR3 length: 17; clone size: NA; CDR3 protein: CASSFPRGRGGLTGYTF
J gene: TRBJ2-3; V gene: TRBV5-1; CDR3 length: 17; clone size: once; CDR3 protein: CASSLQPRTGGTDTQYF
J gene: TRBJ1-2; V gene: TRBV2; CDR3 length: 11; clone size: once; CDR3 protein: CASTVDYGYTF
J gene: TRBJ2-1; V gene: TRBV9; CDR3 length: 14; clone size: NA; CDR3 protein: CASSSRGGLIEQFF
J gene: TRBJ2-3; V gene: TRBV24-1; CDR3 length: 12; clone size: NA; CDR3 protein: CATSQSTDTQYF
J gene: TRBJ2-1; V gene: TRBV6-5; CDR3 length: 15; clone size: NA; CDR3 protein: CASSSTGSSYNEQFF
J gene: TRBJ1-5; V gene: TRBV7-2; CDR3 length: 14; clone size: NA; CDR3 protein: CASSLSRSDQPQHF
J gene: TRBJ2-5; V gene: TRBV12-1; CDR3 length: 15; clone size: NA; CDR3 protein: CASSTRLAGGETQYF